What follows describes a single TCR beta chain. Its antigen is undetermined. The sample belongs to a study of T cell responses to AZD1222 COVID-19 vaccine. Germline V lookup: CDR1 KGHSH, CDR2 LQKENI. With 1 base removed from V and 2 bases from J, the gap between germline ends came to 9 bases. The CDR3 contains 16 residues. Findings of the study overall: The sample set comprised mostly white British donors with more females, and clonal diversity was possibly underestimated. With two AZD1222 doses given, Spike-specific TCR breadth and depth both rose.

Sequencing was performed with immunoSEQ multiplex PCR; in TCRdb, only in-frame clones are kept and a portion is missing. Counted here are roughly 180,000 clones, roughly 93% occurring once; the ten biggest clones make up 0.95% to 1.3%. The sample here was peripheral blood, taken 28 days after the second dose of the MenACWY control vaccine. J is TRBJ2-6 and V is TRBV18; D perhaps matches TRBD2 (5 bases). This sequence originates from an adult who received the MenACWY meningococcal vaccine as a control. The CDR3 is CASSPLEGAGANVLTF. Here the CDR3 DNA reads TGTGCCAGCTCACCACTTGAGGGAGCTGGGGCCAACGTCCTGACTTTC.